This TCR beta chain was captured by sequencing in a study of CD8 T cells in Susac syndrome. FACS was used to enrich TEMRA cells, whereas the CD8+ and CD4+ T cells were obtained by negative isolation. Random hexamers were used to reverse transcribe 0.5 to 1 ug of RNA. The immunoSEQ assay covered 54 Vbeta and 13 Jbeta segments for CDR3. TCRdb ran MiXCR on the immunoSEQ multiplex PCR reads and lists one entry per CDR3 protein. This table holds hundreds of thousands of distinct CDR3 sequences, 80% to 95% found once. The CDR3 is made up of 14 amino acids. The V gene's germline CDR1 is MGHRA and CDR2 YSYEKL. Trimming removed 3 bases from V and 6 bases from J, with 15 bases in between. Details on this clonotype: Its antigen is undetermined.

Whole-study results and caveats: It was acknowledged by the study that relatively few individuals were included in its TCR sequencing and HLA analysis.

The origin of this receptor is a human donor with multiple sclerosis. This chain uses TRBV4-1 with TRBJ2-7; the D gene could be TRBD1 or TRBD2 (6 bases each). Input material: CD4+ T cells from PBMCs. The CDR3 sequence is CASSHGKGGAEQYF. CDR3 DNA: TGCGCCAGCAGCCACGGAAAGGGGGGAGCCGAGCAGTACTTC.